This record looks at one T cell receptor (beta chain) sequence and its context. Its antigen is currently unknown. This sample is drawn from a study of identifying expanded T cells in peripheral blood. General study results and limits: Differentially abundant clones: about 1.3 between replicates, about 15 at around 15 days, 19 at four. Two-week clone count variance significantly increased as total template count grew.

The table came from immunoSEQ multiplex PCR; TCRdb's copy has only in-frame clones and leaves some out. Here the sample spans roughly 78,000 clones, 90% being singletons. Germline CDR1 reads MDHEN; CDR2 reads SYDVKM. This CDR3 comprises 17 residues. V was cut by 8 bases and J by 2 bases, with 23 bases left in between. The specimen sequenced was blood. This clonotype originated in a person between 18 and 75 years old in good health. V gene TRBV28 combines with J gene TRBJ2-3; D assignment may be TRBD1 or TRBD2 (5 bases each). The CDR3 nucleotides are TGTGCCAGCCTAGTTGGGGGAGAGGGTCGGGTCACAGATACGCAGTATTTT. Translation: CASLVGGEGRVTDTQYF.